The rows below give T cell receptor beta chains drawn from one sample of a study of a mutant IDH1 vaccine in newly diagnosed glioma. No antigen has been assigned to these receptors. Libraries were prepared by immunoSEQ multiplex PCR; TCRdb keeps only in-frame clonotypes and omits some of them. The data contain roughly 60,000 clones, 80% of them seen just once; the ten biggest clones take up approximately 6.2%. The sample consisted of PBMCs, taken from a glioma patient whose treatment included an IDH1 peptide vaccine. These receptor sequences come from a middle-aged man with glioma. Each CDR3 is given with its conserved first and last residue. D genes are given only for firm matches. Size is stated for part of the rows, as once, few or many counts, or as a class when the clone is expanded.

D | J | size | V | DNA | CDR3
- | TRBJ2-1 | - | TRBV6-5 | TGTGCCAGCAGTCCTCAGGCCGGCTCCTACAATGAGCAGTTCTTC | CASSPQAGSYNEQFF
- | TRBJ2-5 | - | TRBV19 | TGTGCCAGTAAGGACGGAAAAGAGACCCAGTACTTC | CASKDGKETQYF
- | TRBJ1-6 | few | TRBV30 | TGTGCCGGGGAGGGGAGTCATAATTCACCCCTCCACTTT | CAGEGSHNSPLHF
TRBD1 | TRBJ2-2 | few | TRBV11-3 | TGTGCCAGCAGCCACACACAGGGGACCGGGGAGCTGTTTTTT | CASSHTQGTGELFF
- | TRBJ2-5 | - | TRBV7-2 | TGTGCCAGCAGCCGGGGCAGGGAAGAGACCCAGTACTTC | CASSRGREETQYF
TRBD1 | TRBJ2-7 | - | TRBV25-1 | TGTGCCAGCAGTGGGACCGGGACAGGGGGTCGAGAGCAGTACTTC | CASSGTGTGGREQYF
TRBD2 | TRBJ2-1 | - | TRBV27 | TGTGCCAGCAGTTTTACGCCCCTGGGGGAGGGAAGAAATGAGCAGTTCTTC | CASSFTPLGEGRNEQFF
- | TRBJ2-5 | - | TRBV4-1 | TGCGCCAGCAGCGCCCGGGACTTCCAAGAGACCCAGTACTTC | CASSARDFQETQYF
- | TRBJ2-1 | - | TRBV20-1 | TGCAGTGCTAGGCCAAGGCAGGAGCAGTTCTTC | CSARPRQEQFF
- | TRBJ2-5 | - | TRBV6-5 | TGTGCCAGCACAGAAGAGACCCAGTACTTC | CASTEETQYF
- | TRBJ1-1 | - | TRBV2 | TGTGCCAGCAGGAAACTTGAAGCTTTCTTT | CASRKLEAFF